The T cell receptor (beta chain) described here comes from a study of OX40 agonist ivuxolimab in advanced cancers. In its sample, this clone was seen once. Antigen: not known. Broader study findings: Among the lowest levels of clonal expansion were found in partial responders at 0.1-3.0 mg/kg. The mean number of expanded clones was higher in CD8+ T cells than in CD4+. A proportion of nonresponders additionally exhibited low normalized T-cell clonal expansion. CD4+ and CD8+ blood T cells expanded clonally by week 6 at 0.1 to 3.0 mg/kg.

The data were produced by immunoSEQ multiplex PCR, yet TCRdb's version contains in-frame clones alone and is incomplete. The repertoire has about 68,000 clones, about 89% of them found once; the top ten carry around 0.31%. Specimen: CD4+ or CD8+ T cells sorted from blood, collected in a trial of the OX40 agonist ivuxolimab. The receptor was isolated from an adult with an advanced solid tumor such as melanoma, head and neck, liver or kidney cancer.

The CDR3 DNA is TGTGCCAGCAGATGGACAAACCCCAATCAGCCCCAGCATTTT. Its translation is CASRWTNPNQPQHF. The chain couples TRBV6-1 to TRBJ1-5; possible D gene TRBD1, 5 bases. Germline V CDR1 and CDR2: MNHNS, SASEGT. CDR3 length equals 14 residues. V dropped 6 bases and J dropped 3 bases, with 12 bases sitting between them.